Following are 13 T cell receptor beta chains from one sample sequenced in a study of blood T cell repertoires in COVID-19. TCRdb's table, derived via immunoSEQ multiplex PCR, lists solely in-frame clones and lacks some. The table lists 100,000 or so clones, 65% to 80% of them singletons. Sequenced input: peripheral blood. The receptors shown here come from a woman between 65 and 79 years old with acute or convalescent COVID-19.

The rearrangement joins TRBV19 to TRBJ2-2; D is perhaps TRBD2 (5 bases). Per the germline V gene, CDR1 is LNHDA and CDR2 is SQIVND (reference sequence). CDR3 length equals 15 residues. The V gene lost 5 bases and the J gene lost 4 bases, with 14 bases spanning the gap. The CDR3 loop is CASSAGVAGTGELFF. In nucleotides, the CDR3 is TGTGCCAGTAGTGCCGGGGTTGCGGGCACCGGGGAGCTGTTTTTT.

The chain couples TRBV5-4 to TRBJ1-2; 9 bases fit TRBD1. This CDR3 is 15 amino acids long. Trimming cost V 4 bases and J 4 bases; bases outside gene matches: 8. The germline V gene has CDR1 SGHNT and CDR2 YYREEE (reference sequence). The CDR3 sequence: CASSRGQGTSYGYTF. DNA for the CDR3: TGTGCCAGCAGCCGCGGACAGGGGACATCCTATGGCTACACCTTC. Full variable domain (rest looked up from reference TRBV5-4 and TRBJ1-2): ETGVTQSPTHLIKTRGQQVTLRCSSQSGHNTVSWYQQALGQGPQFIFQYYREEENGRGNFPPRFSGLQFPNYSSELNVNALELDDSALYLCASSRGQGTSYGYTFGSGTRLTVV.

The chain couples TRBV27 to TRBJ1-2; 7 positions agree with TRBD1. The CDR3 loop spans 17 amino acids. The V gene end was trimmed by 5 bases and the J gene end by 5 bases; junction bases not matched to a gene: 17. Germline V gene data show CDR1 as MNHEY and CDR2 as SMNVEV (reference sequence). The DNA for the CDR3 is TGTGCCAGCAGTCTCACCGTTGGGCAGGGGGTGATTTATGGCTACACCTTC. Residues: CASSLTVGQGVIYGYTF.

The chain employs TRBV5-1 and TRBJ1-4, with 9 bases aligning to TRBD1. V was clipped by 1 base and J by 5 bases; unmatched bases: 6. CDR3 length: 16 residues. Germline values: CDR1 SGHRS, CDR2 YFSETQ. CDR3 bases: TGCGCCAGCAGCTTGCGGGGGACAGGGAAGAATGAAAAACTGTTTTTT. Its protein product is CASSLRGTGKNEKLFF.

As regards this clone: Other DNA sequences from this sample encode an identical CDR3 as well. The V gene is TRBV9, the J gene TRBJ2-5; 9 nucleotides agree with TRBD1. CDR3 length: 15 residues. Germline CDR1 and CDR2: SGDLS and YYNGEE. The V segment lost 0 bases and the J segment 5 bases; nucleotides outside the gene matches: 5. The CDR3 DNA is TGTGCCAGCAGCGTAGGGACAGGGGTAGGGGAGACCCAGTACTTC. Its protein is CASSVGTGVGETQYF.

J is TRBJ1-2 and V is TRBV2, with 12 bases identical to TRBD1. Trimming cost V 5 bases and J 2 bases; bases outside gene matches: 6. The length of the CDR3 is 16 residues. The germline CDR1 and CDR2 sequences are SNHLY and FYNNEI. The CDR3 protein is CASSSPGQGANYGYTF. The CDR3 DNA reads as TGTGCCAGCAGTTCACCGGGACAGGGGGCGAACTATGGCTACACCTTC.

The chain couples TRBV10-3 to TRBJ2-7, with 7 bases lining up with TRBD2. Germline CDR1 and CDR2: ENHRY and SYGVKD. V dropped 2 bases and J dropped 9; count of bases not matched to a gene: 10. The CDR3 runs to 14 residues. The CDR3 DNA follows: TGTGCCATCAGTGAGGGCGGGGGTGGTCGCGGGCAGTACTTC. Amino acid sequence: CAISEGGGGRGQYF.

This clone appeared a single time. The chain joins TRBV5-1 to TRBJ2-7; D is unresolved. The CDR3 length is 14 residues. Trimming removed 0 bases at V and 0 bases at J, with 7 bases between. CDR1 SGHRS and CDR2 YFSETQ come from the germline V gene. The CDR3 here is CASSLERSSYEQYF. The DNA for the CDR3 is TGCGCCAGCAGCTTGGAGAGAAGCTCCTACGAGCAGTACTTC. The full variable domain, in which reference TRBV5-1 and TRBJ2-7 provide the parts outside the CDR3, is KAGVTQTPRYLIKTRGQQVTLSCSPISGHRSVSWYQQTPGQGLQFLFEYFSETQRNKGNFPGRFSGRQFSNSRSEMNVSTLELGDSALYLCASSLERSSYEQYFGPGTRLTVT.

The rearrangement links TRBV10-3 to TRBJ1-1, with D unclear. V was shortened by 4 bases and J by 0 bases, with 12 bases between the two germline ends. CDR3 size: 15 residues. In germline, CDR1 is ENHRY, CDR2 SYGVKD. In DNA form, the CDR3 reads TGTGCCATCAGTGCAGGCCTCCGGATGAACACTGAAGCTTTCTTT. It specifies CAISAGLRMNTEAFF.

This chain joins TRBV5-6 and TRBJ2-7; D possibly corresponds to TRBD1 (7 bases). CDR1 SGHDT and CDR2 YYEEEE come from the germline V gene. V gave up 4 bases and J gave up 3 bases, with 20 bases separating them. The CDR3 consists of 16 residues. The CDR3 bases are TGTGCCAGCAGCCGACAGGGAAGCGGGCTCTACTACGAGCAGTACTTC. This sequence encodes CASSRQGSGLYYEQYF.

The genes are TRBV12-3 or TRBV12-4 and TRBJ1-1, with 7 bases identical to TRBD1. Losses at the gene ends were 5 bases for V and 4 bases for J; bases not matched to a gene: 4. The CDR3 consists of 13 residues. The CDR3 loop is CASSKQGVTEAFF. DNA of the CDR3: TGTGCCAGCAGTAAGCAGGGGGTCACTGAAGCTTTCTTT.

This clone was seen only once. The rearrangement links TRBV6-5 to TRBJ1-1, with a tentative D call TRBD1 (5 bases). V dropped 7 bases and J dropped 12 bases, with 15 bases sitting between them. This CDR3 has 11 residues. Germline-derived CDR1 and CDR2 are MNHEY and SVGAGI. CDR3 residues: CASILGGSTFF. In nucleotides, the CDR3 is TGTGCCAGCATATTGGGGGGTTCGACTTTCTTT.

The J gene is TRBJ1-1, the V gene TRBV10-3; 9 positions match TRBD1. The CDR3 loop spans 19 amino acids. The germline V gene encodes CDR1 ENHRY and CDR2 SYGVKD. V lost 0 bases to trimming and J lost 1 base; unmatched junction nucleotides: 12. The CDR3 region is CAISESFGTGSGKNTEAFF. CDR3 nucleotide sequence: TGTGCCATCAGTGAGTCCTTCGGGACAGGGAGCGGGAAGAACACTGAAGCTTTCTTT.